This T cell receptor beta chain was documented in a study of cytomegalovirus exposure and HLA in healthy donors. Comments on this clone: Its specificity is not known.

The PCR employed 60 Vbeta primers together with 13 Jbeta primers. Clones were sequenced by immunoSEQ multiplex PCR, and TCRdb holds only the in-frame ones, with some missing. The table records 100,000 to 150,000 clones, 77% of them present only once. The CDR3 totals 14 residues. Trimming took 7 bases from V and 2 from J; bases not matched to a gene: 4. Germline lookup yields CDR1 LNHDA and CDR2 SQIVND (reference sequence). Points from the study as a whole: Further analysis, carried out later, found HLA-associated TCR beta chains more clonally expanded than equally common other chains. Compared with the roughly 700-donor mean, an Asian-associated ancestry cluster reportedly had fewer N-insertions, according to a later analysis. The study dropped some indistinguishable V segments, TRBV6-2 and TRBV6-3 among them.

Material: PBMCs. The chain couples TRBV19 to TRBJ1-2, with 10 bases fitting TRBD1. The source of this sequence is a male donor in good health and CMV-seropositive. CDR3 residues: CASTPDRGNYGYTF. As DNA, the CDR3 is TGTGCCAGTACTCCGGACAGGGGGAACTATGGCTACACCTTC.